This T cell receptor beta chain was captured in a study of T cells in Graves' hyperthyroidism and ophthalmopathy. Findings of the study overall: Ophthalmopathy was told apart from stable hyperthyroidism by a 13 V-J model.

This clonotype was counted ten times or more. What it recognizes is unknown. One end of the junction does not line up with germline, which may come from a read error. Stability of Graves' hyperthyroidism was defined as absent ophthalmopathy progression within 18 months. PBMCs were obtained from approximately 10 ml fresh peripheral blood. The CDR3 totals 22 residues. Per germline, CDR1 LGHNT and CDR2 FRNRAP. Template material for amplifying TCR beta CDR3 regions consisted of RNA transcripts. TCR CDR3 regions were first amplified by RT-PCR with HTBI primers. TCRdb ran MiXCR on the multiplex PCR reads and lists one entry per CDR3 protein. The sample has roughly 740,000 distinct CDR3 sequences, around 17% seen once.

The sequence was collected from a young man with Graves' hyperthyroidism. Material: blood. The gene calls are TRBV12-5 and TRBJ2-1; 13 bases are shared with TRBD2. The CDR3 region has the DNA TGTGCTAGTGCCCCCATCGGACTAGCGGGAGTGGGGGGGTTAAGCTCCTACAATGAACAGTTCTTC. Amino acids: CASAPIGLAGVGGLSSYNEQFF.